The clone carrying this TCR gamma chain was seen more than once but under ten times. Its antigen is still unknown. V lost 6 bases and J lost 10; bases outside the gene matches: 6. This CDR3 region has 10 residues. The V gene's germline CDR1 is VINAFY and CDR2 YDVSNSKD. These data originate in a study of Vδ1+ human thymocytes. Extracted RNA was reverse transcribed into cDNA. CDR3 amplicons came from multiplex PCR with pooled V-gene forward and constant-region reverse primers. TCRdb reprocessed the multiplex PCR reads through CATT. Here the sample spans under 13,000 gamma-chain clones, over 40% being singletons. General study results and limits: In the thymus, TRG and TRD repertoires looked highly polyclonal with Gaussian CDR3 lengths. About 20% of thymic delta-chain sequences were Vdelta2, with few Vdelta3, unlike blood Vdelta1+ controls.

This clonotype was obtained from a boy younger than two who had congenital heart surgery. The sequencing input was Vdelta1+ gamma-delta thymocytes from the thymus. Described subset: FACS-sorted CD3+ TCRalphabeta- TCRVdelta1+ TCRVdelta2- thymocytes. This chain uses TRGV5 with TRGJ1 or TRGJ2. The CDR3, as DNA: TGTGCCACCTGGCCCGGCAAGAAACTCTTT. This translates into CATWPGKKLF.